The clone carrying this T cell receptor (beta chain) has a handful of counts. Its antigen is unidentified. CDR3 length equals 14 residues. The V end lost 1 base, the J end lost 2 bases, and 9 bases lay between the germline ends. Germline CDR1 and CDR2: SGHDN and FVKESK. The sample belongs to a study of PD-1 blockade in mismatch repair-deficient tumors. Study in general: All were previously treated, progressing patients with around eleven mismatch repair-deficient cancer types.

General study results and limits: Tumor-resident clones, often absent from pretreatment blood, expanded after pembrolizumab and then contracted.

TCR sequencing covered a few patients who responded to pembrolizumab. Assay: immunoSEQ multiplex PCR; the TCRdb copy retains only in-frame clones and omits some. The sample has about 130,000 clones; about 90% are singletons. The source material was peripheral blood, sampled approximately 70 weeks after starting pembrolizumab. J is TRBJ2-7 and V is TRBV14, with D unclear. The origin of this receptor is an adult with mismatch repair-deficient cancer. The CDR3 region is CASSQGGLTYEQYF. For the CDR3, the DNA is TGTGCCAGCAGCCAAGGGGGTCTTACCTACGAGCAGTACTTC.